This TCR beta chain was sequenced in a study of shared clonotypes between healthy human individuals. Overall study: The cohort had a couple of women and a few men, ages 18 to 49. Findings and caveats of the study: Naive subsets, compared against memory subsets, generally had larger estimated richness values.

Germline V gene lookup returns CDR1 SGHTA and CDR2 FQGNSA. The length of the CDR3 is 14 residues. The V and J ends lost 1 base and 4 bases respectively, with 10 bases between them. Turning to this clone: Its antigen is unidentified.

Clones were read by immunoSEQ multiplex PCR, and TCRdb kept only the in-frame ones, dropping some. The sample has roughly 2,500,000 clones, roughly 93% seen once. Splitting the CD4+ cells yielded a CD45RA+ naive subset and a CD45RA-negative memory subset. The material sequenced was naive CD4+ T cells from PBMCs. Subset indicated: CD45RA+ positively selected. The chain joins TRBV7-2 to TRBJ2-5; maybe TRBD2 (6 bases). This receptor was taken from a man aged 18-30 years in good health. Some clones in this sample may be carry-over from other donors' samples. CDR3 sequence: CASSLVRGIETQYF. In DNA, the CDR3 is TGTGCCAGCAGCTTAGTCCGGGGGATAGAGACCCAGTACTTC.